The following is a T cell receptor (beta chain) sequence with its context. This clone was seen a single time. Its antigen is still unknown. No per-base quality is available; no much larger clone lies one base away. This entry comes from a study of OX40 agonist ivuxolimab in advanced cancers. With regard to the full study: Ivuxolimab, which targeted the costimulatory receptor OX40 (CD134), was an agonistic, fully human IgG2 monoclonal antibody. Patients were allowed to have had prior anti-PD-1, anti-PD-L1 or anti-CTLA-4 therapy, and around 37% of the dose-escalation patients had previously received checkpoint inhibitors. The paper describes the monotherapy dose-escalation part (N of about 54 patients) of the phase I trial of ivuxolimab. In the dose-escalation cohort, more than 75% of patients were male, and the mean age was approximately 60 years, with a range of roughly 23 to 85. Intravenous ivuxolimab was administered to patients every 2 weeks at six dose levels: 0.01, 0.1, 0.3, 1.5, 3 and 10 mg/kg. Of the roughly 52 patients in dose escalation, about 20 had hepatocellular carcinoma, some 15 had melanoma, 9 had renal cell carcinoma and 9 had head and neck cancer. The point of sequencing TCRbeta in the periphery was to test whether ivuxolimab changed TCR sequence diversity and drove clonal T-cell expansion. Partial responses were achieved by three dose-escalation patients, of whom one had hepatocellular carcinoma and two had cutaneous melanoma. Study-wide conclusions, independent of this receptor: In the 0.1-3.0 mg/kg groups, partial responders had among the lowest normalized peripheral clonal expansion, particularly in CD8+ T cells. After ivuxolimab, more expanded clones were found on average in CD8+ T cells than in CD4+ T cells. The antigen specificity of the peripheral T cells that underwent clonal expansion was not determined. Low levels of normalized T-cell clonal expansion were also seen in some patients who did not respond. At doses of 0.1 to 3.0 mg/kg, clonal expansion of both CD4+ and CD8+ blood T cells was observed from baseline to week 6.

To sequence the TCRbeta CDR3 region, genomic DNA was isolated from the sorted cells. The immunoSEQ Assay was used for sequencing of TCRbeta CDR3 regions. TCRdb obtained this table from immuneACCESS and retained in-frame rearrangements with V and J assigned. These tables miss some clones; where compared with another copy, unresolved V genes account for less than half of the shortfall, and the remainder is unexplained. For this sample the table gives tens of thousands of clones, of which approximately 90% were detected only once. About 5% of the sample goes to the ten largest clones. The trial excluded patients who had a history of autoimmune disease or who were on systemic immunosuppression. Peripheral blood for TCR sequencing was collected from all dose cohorts at baseline, on cycle 4 day 1, and on cycle 7 day 1. Samples were obtained from an open-label, multicenter, first-in-human phase I dose-escalation trial of ivuxolimab. Adults with locally advanced or metastatic melanoma, renal cell, hepatocellular, or head and neck squamous cell carcinoma were enrolled in the trial. CD4+ and CD8+ T cells were sorted separately from peripheral blood before TCR sequencing.

The clonotype originates from an adult with an advanced solid tumor such as melanoma, head and neck, liver or kidney cancer. The specimen was CD4+ or CD8+ T cells sorted from blood, collected in a trial of the OX40 agonist ivuxolimab.

Here the CDR3 is given as CASSGTASTDTQYF. The DNA is TGTGCCAGCAGCGGGACAGCTAGCACAGATACGCAGTATTTT. The chain is assembled from TRBV7-2 and TRBJ2-3; the junction holds 7 bases that match TRBD1. CDR3 length: 14 amino acids, cysteine to phenylalanine. The kept DNA is CDR3 alone, 42 bases in frame from the first base. Compared with germline, V lacks 5 bases and J lacks 0 bases; bases without a gene match: 2. The germline V gene gives CDR1 as SGHTA and CDR2 as FQGNSA.